One sample yielded the 29 T cell receptor beta chains listed below, sequenced in a study of OX40 agonist ivuxolimab in advanced cancers. Measured with immunoSEQ multiplex PCR; TCRdb has only the in-frame clones, and not every one. The sample lists just under 80,000 clones; over 75% were seen once. This specimen consisted of CD4+ or CD8+ T cells sorted from blood, obtained in a trial of the OX40 agonist ivuxolimab. The receptors were gathered from an adult with an advanced solid tumor such as melanoma, head and neck, liver or kidney cancer.

The rearrangement uses TRBV19 and TRBJ1-1; possible D gene TRBD1, 6 bases. V dropped 7 bases and J dropped 5 bases, with 17 bases sitting between them. This CDR3 is built from 14 residues. Germline CDR1 and CDR2: LNHDA and SQIVND (reference sequence). The CDR3 coding sequence is TGTGCCAGTACCCCCTCGGGGGCAAAGACTGAAGCTTTCTTT. Its protein product is CASTPSGAKTEAFF.

The chain couples TRBV18 to TRBJ2-7, with D possibly being TRBD2 (5 bases). Trimming shortened V by 6 bases and J by 2 bases, and 17 bases separated the two germline ends. Germline loops: CDR1 KGHSH, CDR2 LQKENI. The CDR3 has 15 amino acids. Here the CDR3 reads CASSPGEVPAYEQYF. Here the CDR3 DNA reads TGTGCCAGCTCCCCCGGGGAAGTTCCCGCCTACGAGCAGTACTTC. The full variable domain, with the rest looked up from reference TRBV18 and TRBJ2-7, is NAGVMQNPRHLVRRRGQEARLRCSPMKGHSHVYWYRQLPEEGLKFMVYLQKENIIDESGMPKERFSAEFPKEGPSILRIQQVVRGDSAAYFCASSPGEVPAYEQYFGPGTRLTVT.

The rearrangement links TRBV7-6 to TRBJ2-1; 7 nucleotides line up with TRBD2. Germline V gene lookup returns CDR1 SGHVS and CDR2 FNYEAQ. Germline trimming cut 3 bases from V and 1 base from J; bases unmatched to any gene: 15. The CDR3 loop spans 19 amino acids. In DNA form, the CDR3 reads TGTGCCAGCAGCTTGCGCCGAGGCGGGAGCTCAGGATCCTACAATGAGCAGTTCTTC. Translation gives CASSLRRGGSSGSYNEQFF. The full variable domain, rest sourced from reference TRBV7-6 and TRBJ2-1, is GAGVSQSPRYKVTKRGQDVALRCDPISGHVSLYWYRQALGQGPEFLTYFNYEAQQDKSGLPNDRFSAERPEGSISTLTIQRTEQRDSAMYRCASSLRRGGSSGSYNEQFFGPGTRLTVL.

Only a few counts were recorded for this clone. The chain employs TRBV12-5 and TRBJ2-7, with D perhaps TRBD2 (5 bases). The CDR3 spans 14 residues. Trimming cost V 6 bases and J 5 bases, with 17 bases left between them. The germline CDR1 and CDR2 sequences are LGHNT and FRNRAP. This chain's CDR3 is CASGGATEVNEQYF. DNA of the CDR3: TGTGCTAGTGGAGGCGCCACGGAGGTCAACGAGCAGTACTTC. The full variable domain, in which reference TRBV12-5 and TRBJ2-7 provide the parts outside the CDR3, is DARVTQTPRHKVTEMGQEVTMRCQPILGHNTVFWYRQTMMQGLELLAYFRNRAPLDDSGMPKDRFSAEMPDATLATLKIQPSEPRDSAVYFCASGGATEVNEQYFGPGTRLTVT.

The CDR3 coding sequence is TGCGCCAGCAGCGGTGTAGCGGGTCCTAAAGAGACCCAGTACTTC. This encodes CASSGVAGPKETQYF. This chain uses TRBV5-1 with TRBJ2-5; 7 positions agree with TRBD2. The CDR3 runs 15 residues. Germline CDR1 SGHRS, CDR2 YFSETQ. V trimming: 4 bases; J trimming: 3 bases; junction bases outside the gene matches: 9.

In this sample, this clone turned up a few times. This chain uses TRBV5-1 with TRBJ2-2, with a weak D call TRBD2 (5 bases). V was shortened by 3 bases and J by 3 bases, with 15 bases between the two germline ends. The V gene's germline CDR1 is SGHRS and CDR2 YFSETQ. This CDR3 is built from 16 residues. DNA for the CDR3: TGCGCCAGCAGCTGGCTCGGGTTGGAGGACACCGGGGAGCTGTTTTTT. Its translation is CASSWLGLEDTGELFF.

The chain couples TRBV11-3 to TRBJ2-2; no clear D. Germline values: CDR1 SGHNT, CDR2 YENEEA. The CDR3 runs 14 residues. V was clipped by 1 base and J by 1 base, with 4 bases between them. CDR3 sequence: CASSLGLNTGELFF. The CDR3 DNA sequence: TGTGCCAGCAGCTTAGGGCTGAACACCGGGGAGCTGTTTTTT.

The J gene is TRBJ2-1, the V gene TRBV11-3, with D possibly TRBD1 on 7 matching bases. Looked up from germline, CDR1 is SGHNT and CDR2 is YENEEA. CDR3 length: 14 amino acids. V was trimmed by 4 bases and J by 5 bases, leaving 12 bases between them. The CDR3 reads CASSSGGQNNEQFF. As DNA, the CDR3 is TGTGCCAGCAGCTCCGGGGGACAGAACAATGAGCAGTTCTTC.

The rearrangement uses TRBV12-5 and TRBJ2-1; 9 nucleotides agree with TRBD2. The V and J ends lost 0 bases and 2 bases, in that order; junction bases with no gene match: 20. CDR3 size: 22 residues. Germline V gene data show CDR1 as LGHNT and CDR2 as FRNRAP. CDR3 protein: CASGLVSLKGTSRIRTYNEQFF. In DNA, the CDR3 is TGTGCTAGTGGTTTGGTATCTCTTAAAGGGACTAGCAGGATTAGGACCTACAATGAGCAGTTCTTC.

The J gene is TRBJ2-1, the V gene TRBV5-4, with 13 bases identical to TRBD2. In germline, CDR1 is SGHNT, CDR2 YYREEE (reference sequence). Trimming at V came to 2 bases and at J to 7 bases, leaving 3 bases not matched to a gene. CDR3 length: 15 residues. For the CDR3, the DNA is TGTGCCAGCAGCTTCGTACTAGCGGGAGGGAATGAGCAGTTCTTC. This gives the protein CASSFVLAGGNEQFF.

This chain joins TRBV4-3 and TRBJ2-3; 9 bases are shared with TRBD2. This CDR3 region has 15 residues. V lost 1 base and J lost 5; bases outside the gene matches: 4. Germline CDR1 LGHNA, CDR2 YSLEER. Here the CDR3 DNA reads TGCGCCAGCAGCCAAGTGGGGACTAGCTTAGATACGCAGTATTTT. Translated, it gives CASSQVGTSLDTQYF.

The chain links TRBV30 to TRBJ2-2; no reliable D call. This CDR3 has 16 residues. Germline V gives CDR1 GTSNPN, CDR2 SVGIG (reference sequence). Trimming took off 5 bases at V and 4 bases at J, with 20 bases between the two ends. CDR3 DNA sequence: TGTGCCTGGGTTCCTGGCTGGGCACGAAGCACCGGGGAGCTGTTTTTT. Translating gives CAWVPGWARSTGELFF.

The genes are TRBV7-6 and TRBJ2-2; D is undetermined. CDR1 and CDR2 from the germline V gene are SGHVS and FNYEAQ. The CDR3 runs 15 residues. Trimming removed 3 bases at V and 0 bases at J, with 8 bases between. This CDR3 reads CASSLSRSNTGELFF. CDR3 nucleotide sequence: TGTGCCAGCAGCTTGTCCCGGTCGAACACCGGGGAGCTGTTTTTT.

The V and J genes are TRBV19 and TRBJ2-1; no firm D call. CDR1 and CDR2 from the germline V gene are LNHDA and SQIVND (reference sequence). V was pared by 4 bases and J by 5 bases, with 12 bases between. The CDR3 has 14 amino acids. CDR3 sequence: CASSKAGGDNEQFF. CDR3 bases: TGTGCCAGTAGTAAGGCTGGCGGCGACAATGAGCAGTTCTTC.

This clone was counted a few times. V usage is TRBV19 and J usage is TRBJ1-1, with D possibly matching TRBD1 (6 bases). V was cut by 3 bases and J by 0 bases, with 8 bases left in between. Germline loops: CDR1 LNHDA, CDR2 SQIVND (reference sequence). There are 14 residues in the CDR3. Here the CDR3 DNA reads TGTGCCAGTAGTATTTCAGGGGTGAACACTGAAGCTTTCTTT. It yields the protein CASSISGVNTEAFF.

The chain links TRBV30 to TRBJ1-1; TRBD1 aligns across 11 bases. The CDR3 covers 16 residues. Germline lookup yields CDR1 GTSNPN and CDR2 SVGIG (reference sequence). V shed 2 bases, J shed 1 base, and the junction held 6 bases outside the gene matches. The CDR3: CAWSRTGGAGNTEAFF. CDR3 nucleotides: TGTGCCTGGAGTCGGACAGGGGGCGCCGGGAACACTGAAGCTTTCTTT.

The chain has TRBV7-2 and TRBJ1-3; weak D call: TRBD1 (5 bases). Between the trimmed V and J ends, which lost 1 base and 3 bases, there was a span of 7 bases. The CDR3 is 14 amino acids. Germline-derived CDR1 and CDR2 are SGHTA and FQGNSA. The CDR3 DNA follows: TGTGCCAGCAGCTTAGGGACATATGGAAACACCATATATTTT. Protein product: CASSLGTYGNTIYF.

The chain joins TRBV19 to TRBJ2-7; no reliable D call. From germline, CDR1 is LNHDA and CDR2 SQIVND (reference sequence). This CDR3 contains 11 residues. Trimming cost V 8 bases and J 3 bases, with 8 bases left between them. The DNA for the CDR3 is TGTGCCAGTGAGGACGGCTACGAGCAGTACTTC. It codes for CASEDGYEQYF.

The table lists this clone with a count of one. The CDR3 region is CASSLKGDYGYTF. In DNA, the CDR3 is TGCGCCAGCAGCTTGAAGGGGGACTATGGCTACACCTTC. J is TRBJ1-2 and V is TRBV5-1; D possibly corresponds to TRBD1 (6 bases). Trimming took 1 base from V and 3 from J, leaving 7 bases between them. Germline CDR1 is SGHRS and CDR2 is YFSETQ. The CDR3 is made up of 13 amino acids. The variable domain in full, with the rest retrieved from reference TRBV5-1 and TRBJ1-2, is KAGVTQTPRYLIKTRGQQVTLSCSPISGHRSVSWYQQTPGQGLQFLFEYFSETQRNKGNFPGRFSGRQFSNSRSEMNVSTLELGDSALYLCASSLKGDYGYTFGSGTRLTVV.

The V gene is TRBV5-4, the J gene TRBJ2-7; the D gene is possibly TRBD2 (6 bases). Per the germline V gene, CDR1 is SGHNT and CDR2 is YYREEE (reference sequence). The CDR3 length is 14 residues. Trimming took off 4 bases at V and 4 bases at J, with 15 bases between the two ends. CDR3 nucleotides: TGTGCCAGCAGCCCGGGACTCCTTGGATACGAGCAGTACTTC. Protein sequence: CASSPGLLGYEQYF.

The rearrangement joins TRBV28 to TRBJ2-7, with 7 bases aligning to TRBD2. J lost 2 bases, V lost 7 bases, and 8 bases had no gene match. The CDR3 runs to 14 residues. The germline gives CDR1 MDHEN, CDR2 SYDVKM. The CDR3 bases are TGTGCCAGCACCTTAAACGGGGGGACCTACGAGCAGTACTTC. Translating gives CASTLNGGTYEQYF.

This chain links TRBV6-5 with TRBJ1-1; 8 nucleotides align to TRBD1. Germline CDR1 and CDR2: MNHEY and SVGAGI. With V trimmed by 6 bases and J by 4 bases, 10 bases remained unmatched. The CDR3 runs to 15 residues. CDR3 region: CASSRQGNVGTEAFF. CDR3 DNA: TGTGCCAGCAGCAGACAGGGGAATGTTGGCACTGAAGCTTTCTTT.

This clone appeared a single time. The rearrangement joins TRBV5-1 to TRBJ1-5; D possibly corresponds to TRBD1 (5 bases). Germline assignment: CDR1 SGHRS and CDR2 YFSETQ. V lost 2 bases, J lost 2 bases, and 11 bases lay in between. CDR3 length equals 15 residues. This chain's CDR3 is CASSFSGAGNQPQHF. The CDR3 DNA reads TGCGCCAGCAGCTTTTCCGGGGCGGGCAATCAGCCCCAGCATTTT.

J is TRBJ2-7 and V is TRBV7-2, with D possibly TRBD2 on 7 matching bases. The CDR3 runs 15 residues. The V gene's germline CDR1 is SGHTA and CDR2 FQGNSA. Between the trimmed V and J ends, which lost 1 base and 6 bases, there was a span of 16 bases. The CDR3 DNA is TGTGCCAGCAGCTTAGTAGGGGGAGGGAGTCCCGAGCAGTACTTC. Protein sequence: CASSLVGGGSPEQYF.

This clone came up a few times. The chain joins TRBV4-1 to TRBJ2-3, with 9 positions matching TRBD2. The CDR3 spans 14 residues. Losses at the gene ends were 6 bases for V and 11 bases for J; bases not matched to a gene: 12. CDR1 is MGHRA and CDR2 is YSYEKL in the germline V gene. The CDR3 DNA sequence: TGCGCCAGCAGGAAAGCGGAGCGGGAGGTAGGGCAGTATTTT. Encoded protein: CASRKAEREVGQYF.

The V gene is TRBV7-2, the J gene TRBJ1-2, with TRBD1 as a possible D gene (5 bases). V dropped 5 bases and J dropped 4 bases, with 14 bases sitting between them. CDR1 and CDR2 from the germline V gene are SGHTA and FQGNSA. This CDR3 has 14 amino acids. CDR3 coding DNA: TGTGCCAGCAGCCCTAATCGGCAGGGCTATGGCTACACCTTC. This encodes CASSPNRQGYGYTF.

The V and J genes are TRBV5-1 and TRBJ2-7; D possibly corresponds to TRBD2 (5 bases). The ends were cut back, 1 base at V and 2 bases at J, with 10 bases in the middle. Germline V gene sequence: CDR1 SGHRS, CDR2 YFSETQ. The CDR3 spans 14 residues. CDR3: CASSLSVGAYEQYF. The CDR3, as DNA: TGCGCCAGCAGCTTGTCGGTGGGAGCCTACGAGCAGTACTTC. The entire variable domain, with the rest obtained from reference TRBV5-1 and TRBJ2-7, is as follows: KAGVTQTPRYLIKTRGQQVTLSCSPISGHRSVSWYQQTPGQGLQFLFEYFSETQRNKGNFPGRFSGRQFSNSRSEMNVSTLELGDSALYLCASSLSVGAYEQYFGPGTRLTVT.

J is TRBJ2-2 and V is TRBV12-2; the table gives TRBD1 as D, unverified against the DNA. TRBV12-2 is termed a pseudogene. There are 16 residues in the CDR3. The CDR3 region is CASRPGQAPNTGELFF. The CDR3 DNA reads as TGTGCAAGTCGGCCGGGACAGGCCCCGAACACCGGGGAGCTGTTTTTT.

The rearrangement uses TRBV2 and TRBJ2-6, with D possibly TRBD2 on 7 matching bases. The V end was cut by 10 bases, the J end by 1 base, with 14 bases between. Germline loops: CDR1 SNHLY, CDR2 FYNNEI. The CDR3 runs to 15 residues. In DNA form, the CDR3 reads TGTGCCACCCAGAGGGGGGGGTCTGGGGCCAACGTCCTGACTTTC. Its translation is CATQRGGSGANVLTF.